One and the same sample provided the 21 T cell receptor beta chains below, sequenced in a study of T cell responses to AZD1222 COVID-19 vaccine. The protocol was immunoSEQ multiplex PCR, while the TCRdb copy is restricted to in-frame clones and leaves out a portion. The repertoire includes some 120,000 clones, approximately 85% of them detected once, and more than 3% sits in the top ten. The input for sequencing was peripheral blood, taken on day 0 of MenACWY control vaccination. These receptors were obtained from an adult in good health.

V usage is TRBV3-1 (or the pseudogene TRBV3-2) and J usage is TRBJ1-3; D call uncertain. The CDR3 has 12 residues. CDR1 and CDR2 from the germline V gene are LGHDT and YNNKEL (reference sequence). V lost 3 bases, J lost 0 bases, and 0 bases lay in between. Here the CDR3 DNA reads TGTGCCAGCAGCCACTCTGGAAACACCATATATTTT. It translates to CASSHSGNTIYF.

This chain connects TRBV5-4 to TRBJ2-3; either TRBD1 or TRBD2 may fit D (5 bases each). CDR1 is SGHNT, CDR2 YYREEE, per germline (reference sequence). V lost 0 bases, J lost 3 bases, and 5 bases lay in between. The CDR3 runs 13 residues. CDR3 loop: CASSLGGTDTQYF. CDR3 DNA: TGTGCCAGCAGCTTGGGGGGGACAGATACGCAGTATTTT.

The CDR3 nucleotides are TGTGCCACCAGTGATCCTCCCGGTGGGGACTCCAGCAATCAGCCCCAGCATTTT. It specifies CATSDPPGGDSSNQPQHF. The V call is TRBV24-1, the J call TRBJ1-5; D may be TRBD1 (5 bases). Trimming left V 3 bases short and J 1 base short, with 18 bases between. The CDR3 contains 18 residues. Per the germline V gene, CDR1 is KGHDR and CDR2 is SFDVKD.

In its sample, this clone was seen a few times. The CDR3 DNA is TGTGCCAGCAGCCCGGGGAGGGGGAATTCACCCCTCCACTTT. Protein sequence: CASSPGRGNSPLHF. The V call is TRBV27, the J call TRBJ1-6; D might be TRBD1 (6 bases). The germline CDR1 and CDR2 sequences are MNHEY and SMNVEV (reference sequence). V was clipped by 6 bases and J by 7 bases, with 13 bases between them. The CDR3 consists of 14 residues.

The chain has TRBV6-2 or TRBV6-3 and TRBJ1-5, with D maybe TRBD1 (5 bases). Germline CDR1 reads MNHEY; CDR2 reads SVGEGT. The CDR3 is made up of 16 amino acids. V was pared by 4 bases and J by 6 bases, with 19 bases between. The DNA of the CDR3 is TGTGCCAGCAGTTCCGAGGGCAGGGTATCAACTCAGCCCCAGCATTTT. Amino acids: CASSSEGRVSTQPQHF.

This clone has only one observation. This chain joins TRBV9 and TRBJ1-2, with a tentative D call TRBD1 (6 bases). Between the trimmed V and J ends, which lost 3 bases and 4 bases, there was a span of 19 bases. The CDR3 length is 16 residues. CDR1 SGDLS and CDR2 YYNGEE come from the germline V gene. The CDR3 DNA reads TGTGCCAGCAGCGAACGGATAAACAGGGATCCCTATGGCTACACCTTC. Translated, it gives CASSERINRDPYGYTF.

The rearrangement joins TRBV4-2 to TRBJ1-1; unclear D gene. Trimming took off 4 bases at V and 2 bases at J, with 11 bases between the two ends. CDR1 is LGHNA and CDR2 is YNFKEQ in the germline V gene. The CDR3 contains 14 residues. The CDR3 DNA sequence: TGTGCCAGCAGCCTCCAACCACGAAACACTGAAGCTTTCTTT. Translating it yields CASSLQPRNTEAFF.

In this sample, this clone turned up once. The V and J genes are TRBV10-2 and TRBJ2-2, with D uncertain. The CDR3 runs to 13 residues. Germline CDR1 reads WSHSY; CDR2 reads SAAADI. V gave up 8 bases and J gave up 6 bases, with 13 bases separating them. The CDR3 here is CASQVGGPGELFF. CDR3 sequence (DNA): TGCGCCAGCCAAGTGGGCGGCCCCGGGGAGCTGTTTTTT.

V gene TRBV4-2 combines with J gene TRBJ2-2, with 12 bases that match TRBD2. The J segment lost 6 bases and the V segment lost 1 base, leaving 9 bases of the junction unmatched. Germline assignment: CDR1 LGHNA and CDR2 YNFKEQ. This CDR3 has 18 residues. The CDR3 protein is CASSQVTSGGPGPGELFF. In DNA form, the CDR3 reads TGTGCCAGCAGCCAAGTGACTAGCGGGGGCCCCGGGCCCGGGGAGCTGTTTTTT.

This chain links TRBV3-1 (or the pseudogene TRBV3-2) with TRBJ1-2; D is ambiguous. V lost 6 bases to trimming and J lost 0 bases, with 17 bases between them. This CDR3 has 16 amino acids. The germline V gene has CDR1 LGHDT and CDR2 YNNKEL (reference sequence). The CDR3 coding sequence is TGTGCCAGCAGATCTAGACTGCTCAATTCTAACTATGGCTACACCTTC. Its translation is CASRSRLLNSNYGYTF.

The rearrangement joins TRBV28 to TRBJ2-7, with 9 bases that match TRBD2. This CDR3 spans 14 amino acids. Germline CDR1 MDHEN, CDR2 SYDVKM. V lost 8 bases to trimming and J lost 4 bases; unmatched junction nucleotides: 9. The CDR3 loop is CASRRSGGRYEQYF. The CDR3, as DNA: TGTGCCAGCCGACGAAGCGGGGGGCGTTACGAGCAGTACTTC.

This clone was counted a single time. This rearrangement joins TRBV4-3 to TRBJ2-2, with D perhaps matching TRBD1 (6 bases). Germline V gene data show CDR1 as LGHNA and CDR2 as YSLEER. This CDR3 spans 17 amino acids. V lost 0 bases, J lost 1 base, and 12 bases lay in between. The CDR3 nucleotides read TGCGCCAGCAGCCAAGATGGTGCGACAGGGAACACCGGGGAGCTGTTTTTT. It translates to CASSQDGATGNTGELFF.

The chain combines TRBV6-2 or TRBV6-3 with TRBJ2-1, with 9 nucleotides matching TRBD1. Germline assignment: CDR1 MNHEY and CDR2 SVGEGT. CDR3 length: 17 residues. Trimming took 0 bases from V and 7 from J; bases not matched to a gene: 10. The CDR3 sequence is CASSYSDRGAGRNEQFF. The CDR3 coding sequence is TGTGCCAGCAGTTACTCGGACAGGGGAGCGGGTAGGAATGAGCAGTTCTTC.

This chain joins TRBV6-1 and TRBJ1-1, with unresolved D. Germline values: CDR1 MNHNS, CDR2 SASEGT. The CDR3 spans 15 residues. Trimming stripped 1 base from V and 12 bases from J, with 21 bases between. CDR3 loop: CASSEDHGGGRSTFF. The CDR3 DNA is TGTGCCAGCAGTGAAGACCACGGTGGAGGACGATCGACTTTCTTT.

The rearrangement uses TRBV20-1 and TRBJ2-1; D not resolved. CDR3 size: 11 residues. CDR1 DFQATT and CDR2 SNEGSKA come from the germline V gene (reference sequence). Trimming cost V 3 bases and J 5 bases, with 5 bases left between them. The DNA for the CDR3 is TGCAGTGCTAGGGAAGACAATGAGCAGTTCTTC. Amino acid sequence: CSAREDNEQFF.

The CDR3 nucleotides are TGTGCCAGCAGGACAGGGGGGGTTAGTGGCTACACCTTC. It translates to CASRTGGVSGYTF. The chain carries TRBV27 and TRBJ1-2; the match to TRBD1 covers 9 bases. Germline V gene data show CDR1 as MNHEY and CDR2 as SMNVEV (reference sequence). V shed 6 bases and J 7 bases; nucleotides not matched to a gene: 6. The CDR3 totals 13 residues.

This clone was seen once. The chain carries TRBV28 and TRBJ2-7; TRBD2 aligns across 11 bases. CDR3 length: 15 residues. V was clipped by 3 bases and J by 4 bases; unmatched bases: 5. Germline V CDR1 and CDR2: MDHEN, SYDVKM. CDR3 coding DNA: TGTGCCAGCAGTTTGACAGGGACTAGCGGATACGAGCAGTACTTC. It translates to CASSLTGTSGYEQYF.

The V call is TRBV28, the J call TRBJ1-6; weak D call: TRBD1 (5 bases). The CDR3 has 15 residues. In germline, CDR1 is MDHEN, CDR2 SYDVKM. Trimming pared 6 bases from V and 7 bases from J, leaving 16 bases between. The CDR3 here is CASRLDRRRNSPLHF. In nucleotides, the CDR3 is TGTGCCAGCAGGCTCGACAGAAGGCGGAATTCACCCCTCCACTTT.

CDR3 region: CASRPGVRYNSPLHF. The DNA for the CDR3 is TGTGCCAGCAGACCTGGAGTCCGTTATAATTCACCCCTCCACTTT. The chain employs TRBV7-2 and TRBJ1-6, with D hard to call. This CDR3 has 15 residues. Deletions cut 6 bases from V and 4 bases from J, with 13 bases between. Germline V CDR1 and CDR2: SGHTA, FQGNSA.

The gene calls are TRBV28 and TRBJ1-1; D gene ambiguous. The CDR3 is 13 residues long. With 5 bases removed from V and 3 bases from J, the gap between germline ends came to 10 bases. The germline CDR1 and CDR2 sequences are MDHEN and SYDVKM. The CDR3 reads CASSIQADTEAFF. The CDR3 DNA sequence: TGTGCCAGCAGTATTCAGGCGGACACTGAAGCTTTCTTT.

This rearrangement joins TRBV25-1 to TRBJ2-2; 10 positions agree with TRBD1. V lost 2 bases and J lost 7; bases outside the gene matches: 7. Per the germline V gene, CDR1 is MGHDK and CDR2 is SYGVNS. This CDR3 is built from 16 residues. CDR3 loop: CASSEGIGTGDGELFF. DNA for the CDR3: TGTGCCAGCAGTGAAGGTATCGGGACAGGGGACGGGGAGCTGTTTTTT.